This T cell receptor (beta chain) originates from a study of blood T cells in healthy people across ages. Overall study context: Every two T cells gave about one barcoded beta molecule via template switching. Points from the study as a whole: Measured against age, TCR beta diversity per million T cells decreased in a roughly linear manner.

The CDR3 totals 14 residues. With 4 bases removed from V and 2 bases from J, the gap between germline ends came to 12 bases. Germline assignment: CDR1 SNHLY and CDR2 FYNNEI. Then a second PCR, running about 6 to 11 cycles, was carried out with a sample-barcoded 5' primer and a J-beta primer mix. TCRdb reprocessed the 5' RACE reads with MiXCR, giving one entry per CDR3 protein. The sample includes about 1.4 million distinct CDR3 sequences, almost 60% of them seen just once. As for this clonotype: The antigen remains undetermined.

The study drew donors from healthy Caucasian individuals in Russia aged 6 to 90. Samples each yielded at least 6 micrograms of total RNA. Sequenced input: blood. The clonotype comes from a man between 18 and 29 years old in good health. This chain links TRBV2 with TRBJ2-7, with D perhaps given as TRBD1 or TRBD2 (5 bases each). The CDR3 DNA sequence: TGTGCCAGCAGTGTTGAGGGGTTCGCCTACGAGCAGTACTTC. It codes for CASSVEGFAYEQYF. Looking up the rest from reference TRBV2 and TRBJ2-7 gives the full variable domain: EPEVTQTPSHQVTQMGQEVILRCVPISNHLYFYWYRQILGQKVEFLVSFYNNEISEKSEIFDDQFSVERPDGSNFTLKIRSTKLEDSAMYFCASSVEGFAYEQYFGPGTRLTVT.